This T cell receptor beta chain is from a study of cytomegalovirus exposure and HLA in healthy donors. Study observations and caveats: Within a later analysis, the majority of CMV-associated TCR beta chains appeared HLA-restricted. The productive fraction for most TCR beta V segments was about 87% or about 30% in an earlier analysis.

A note on this clone: Its antigen remains unknown.

13 Jbeta primers and 60 Vbeta primers were used for the PCR. Sequenced by immunoSEQ multiplex PCR; TCRdb stores in-frame clones only, minus some. Of roughly 120,000 clones in the sample, about 10% were seen once. Sequenced input: PBMCs. This receptor was identified in a man aged 30 to 39 in good health and CMV-seronegative.

The DNA for the CDR3 is TGCGCCAGCAGCCAAGAGATTAAACAGGGGAACGCGAAAAATTCACCCCTCCACTTT. Its protein is CASSQEIKQGNAKNSPLHF. The chain joins TRBV4-3 to TRBJ1-6; the match to TRBD1 covers 7 bases. J lost 7 bases, V lost 0 bases, and 15 bases had no gene match. Germline V gene sequence: CDR1 LGHNA, CDR2 YSLEER. The CDR3 runs to 19 residues.